This T cell receptor beta chain derives from a study of blood T cells in healthy people across ages. The length of the CDR3 is 12 residues. Germline values: CDR1 SGHTA, CDR2 FQGNSA. Next came a second PCR, run for roughly 6 to 11 cycles, which used a sample-barcoded 5' primer along with a J-beta primer mix. One entry per CDR3 protein, called by TCRdb with MiXCR from the 5' RACE reads. The sample includes some 760,000 distinct CDR3 sequences, 20% to 30% of them seen just once. The data were also submitted as part of a second study, on T cells of mothers and their children. That source notes: The authors found no persistent microchimeric T cell clones.

This rearrangement joins TRBV7-2 to TRBJ2-3; D is unclear. The J call may be wrong; the DNA end is better matched by TRBJ1-5. The sample was blood. The clonotype was recovered from a boy aged 5 to 17 in good health. The CDR3 loop is CASSLSTDTQHF. For the CDR3, the DNA is TGTGCCAGCAGCTTAAGCACAGATACGCAGCATTTT.